Listed here are 10 T cell receptor beta chains from one sample, sequenced in a study of beta chain features in type 1 diabetes. Since all of the isolated RNA was reverse transcribed, expressed TCRB transcripts were what got sequenced. Libraries were prepared by immunoSEQ multiplex PCR; TCRdb keeps only in-frame clonotypes and omits some of them. The sample records roughly 500,000 clones, approximately 10% being singletons. The sequenced sample consisted of naive CD4+ T cells from blood. The receptor source for this set is a woman younger than 30 in good health.

Only a few counts were recorded for this clone. The J gene is TRBJ1-5, the V gene TRBV2; D not certain. Trimming took off 5 bases at V and 4 bases at J, with 9 bases between the two ends. The CDR3 loop spans 13 amino acids. Germline-derived CDR1 and CDR2 are SNHLY and FYNNEI. CDR3 sequence: CASSLTGNQPQHF. DNA of the CDR3: TGTGCCAGCAGTCTAACGGGGAATCAGCCCCAGCATTTT. Looking up the rest from reference TRBV2 and TRBJ1-5 gives the full variable domain: EPEVTQTPSHQVTQMGQEVILRCVPISNHLYFYWYRQILGQKVEFLVSFYNNEISEKSEIFDDQFSVERPDGSNFTLKIRSTKLEDSAMYFCASSLTGNQPQHFGDGTRLSIL.

The sample holds a few counts of this clone. The J gene is TRBJ1-2, the V gene TRBV25-1; D gene unclear. The CDR3 has 13 amino acids. With 6 bases removed from V and 4 bases from J, the gap between germline ends came to 12 bases. Germline assignment: CDR1 MGHDK and CDR2 SYGVNS. The CDR3 nucleotides read TGTGCCAGCAGCTCCAAGAGAACCTATGGCTACACCTTC. Translated: CASSSKRTYGYTF.

This clone occurred a few times. Within the sample, other DNA sequences also encode this same CDR3. This chain connects TRBV12-5 to TRBJ2-3; D remains ambiguous. The V gene lost 2 bases and the J gene lost 3 bases, with 3 bases spanning the gap. Germline V gene lookup returns CDR1 LGHNT and CDR2 FRNRAP. This CDR3 is 12 amino acids long. The CDR3 protein is CASGLITDTQYF. CDR3 DNA: TGTGCTAGTGGTTTGATAACAGATACGCAGTATTTT.

DNA for the CDR3: TGTGCCAGCAGCCAACAACCTAGCGGGAGAGAGACCCAGTACTTC. Protein product: CASSQQPSGRETQYF. This rearrangement joins TRBV9 to TRBJ2-5; 10 bases line up with TRBD2. The CDR3 consists of 15 residues. The trim removed 4 bases at V and 4 bases at J, leaving 7 bases unmatched. Germline V CDR1 and CDR2: SGDLS, YYNGEE.

The chain links TRBV7-6 to TRBJ1-2; D is unclear. Germline V gene sequence: CDR1 SGHVS, CDR2 FNYEAQ. This CDR3 is built from 13 residues. V was shortened by 5 bases and J by 2 bases, with 9 bases between the two germline ends. As DNA, the CDR3 is TGTGCCAGCAGCCCACTGGGAAACTATGGCTACACCTTC. This sequence encodes CASSPLGNYGYTF.

This chain links TRBV7-9 with TRBJ2-1; D is ambiguous. The CDR3 has 11 residues. Trimming cost V 3 bases and J 10 bases, with 7 bases left between them. Germline CDR1 reads SEHNR; CDR2 reads FQNEAQ (reference sequence). DNA for the CDR3: TGTGCCAGCAGCTTCCGCGCAGAGCAGTTCTTC. Its protein is CASSFRAEQFF.

This clone was detected a few times. The chain carries TRBV2 and TRBJ2-3; 7 bases agree with TRBD1. Germline CDR1 SNHLY, CDR2 FYNNEI. J gave up 1 base and V 7 bases, and 14 bases lay outside the gene matches. The CDR3 consists of 17 residues. CDR3 protein: CASTYLTGSLGTDTQYF. The CDR3 DNA reads TGTGCCAGCACCTACTTGACAGGGAGCCTAGGCACAGATACGCAGTATTTT.

The rearrangement links TRBV4-2 to TRBJ2-1; 8 bases agree with TRBD1. The CDR3 contains 15 residues. Germline values: CDR1 LGHNA, CDR2 YNFKEQ. The ends lost 0 bases at V and 10 bases at J; junction bases unmatched: 8. The CDR3 region has the DNA TGTGCCAGCAGCCAAGAAAGCAGGGGGCATAAGGAGCAGTTCTTC. Amino acids: CASSQESRGHKEQFF.

This clone came up a few times. V usage is TRBV4-3 and J usage is TRBJ2-1, with D perhaps given as TRBD1 or TRBD2 (5 bases each). Trimming left V 1 base short and J 3 bases short, with 19 bases between. Per germline, CDR1 LGHNA and CDR2 YSLEER. The CDR3 is 18 amino acids. The CDR3 DNA reads as TGCGCCAGCAGCCAAGGGCATAGGGGAGATTTTAACTACAATGAGCAGTTCTTC. Translated: CASSQGHRGDFNYNEQFF.

The rearrangement joins TRBV4-3 to TRBJ2-1, with 7 nucleotides matching TRBD2. Trimming cost V 4 bases and J 6 bases; bases outside gene matches: 12. CDR1 is LGHNA and CDR2 is YSLEER in the germline V gene. CDR3 size: 16 residues. The CDR3 region has the DNA TGCGCCAGCAGCCGAAATTGGGGAGGGTTCCTCAATGAGCAGTTCTTC. Protein: CASSRNWGGFLNEQFF.